The following is a TCR beta chain sequence with its context. In this sample, this clone turned up a few times. There is no known antigen for this receptor. Per-nucleotide qualities are absent, and no much larger clonotype sits a single base away. The sample is drawn from a study of blood T cell repertoires in COVID-19 (dated by TCRdb to the early 2020s). Describing the broader study: Samples from collaborators originated in the United States, Italy and Spain and spanned both the acute and convalescent phases of COVID-19. The prospective study material was composed of cDNA or gDNA derived from T cells, B-cell-depleted T cells, or PBMCs. Subjects who had been exposed to COVID-19, were actively infected with it, or had recovered from it provided the deeply sampled blood TCRbeta repertoires that made up the dataset. A freely available public database, intended as a resource for researchers studying the immune response to SARS-CoV-2, is where the repertoires were released. The samples were drawn from two sources: the first 160 participants of the ongoing ImmuneRACE study, and fewer than 1,500 subjects contributed by 6 global collaborators. Nearly every sample came with metadata listing a de-identified subject ID, COVID-19 status, age in years and sex. HLA class I and class II types, where available, came from metadata supplied by the sample provider rather than from assay-based typing. Overall results and qualifications from the work: How much clinical and demographic metadata was included differed by source and by participant, and the metadata was provided uncurated.

TCRbeta CDR3 regions were amplified from genomic DNA by means of the immunoSEQ Assay, a bias-controlled multiplex PCR. As for the original processing: Nucleated cell counts per sample were estimated from amplification of reference gene primers within the assay. To quantify the absolute abundance of each unique TCRbeta CDR3 rearrangement, sequence reads were collapsed and filtered. Productive Simpson clonality was computed per sample as the square root of Simpson's diversity index over productive rearrangements. TCRdb obtained this table from immuneACCESS and retained in-frame rearrangements with V and J assigned. These tables miss some clones; where compared with another copy, unresolved V genes account for less than half of the shortfall, and the remainder is unexplained. D and trimming come from the DNA, and the V and J calls and clone size come from that table. Present in this sample are some 190,000 clones, approximately 85% of which were seen just once. The ten largest clones capture under 7.5% of the sample.

One collaborating source in Seattle enrolled patients during active infection and followed them longitudinally through the course of disease. Collaborating institutions collected whole blood in K2EDTA tubes following their own protocols. For TCRbeta analysis, collaborators shipped samples as frozen whole blood, isolated PBMCs, or DNA extracted from either of those sample types. The cysteine opens and the phenylalanine closes a CDR3 of 16 amino acids. CDR3 DNA is the only sequence kept; it has 48 bases, read in frame from the first base. V gives up 3 bases and J gives up 1 base, and the segment between their germline ends measures 14 bases. As encoded in the germline V gene, CDR1 is SGHAT while CDR2 is FQNNGV.

The chain was built from TRBV11-2 and TRBJ2-3; D gene: possibly TRBD2, on 5 matching bases. The source is a man older than 75 with COVID-19, enrolled during active disease. The sequenced sample consisted of peripheral blood. The DNA sequence is given as TGTGCCAGCAGCTTCTGGGGAGCGATGGGCACAGATACGCAGTATTTT. This encodes CASSFWGAMGTDTQYF. Outside the CDR3, residues come from the reference TRBV11-2 and TRBJ2-3 proteins, so the full variable domain is: EAGVAQSPRYKIIEKRQSVAFWCNPISGHATLYWYQQILGQGPKLLIQFQNNGVVDDSQLPKDRFSAERLKGVDSTLKIQPAKLEDSAVYLCASSFWGAMGTDTQYFGPGTRLTVL.